A single sample gave rise to the 10 T cell receptor beta chains below, sequenced in a study of cytomegalovirus exposure and HLA in healthy donors. The PCR made use of 60 Vbeta and 13 Jbeta primers. The repertoire was sequenced with immunoSEQ multiplex PCR; TCRdb's copy has only in-frame clones and lacks some. The table lists about 60,000 clones, about three quarters of them singletons. Sequencing input: PBMCs. The receptors come from a female donor in good health and CMV-seronegative.

This sequence joins TRBV6-5 and TRBJ1-6, with 8 bases matching TRBD1. The CDR3 runs 14 residues. V shed 5 bases and J 7 bases; nucleotides not matched to a gene: 4. Germline V gene sequence: CDR1 MNHEY, CDR2 SVGAGI. The DNA of the CDR3 is TGTGCCAGCAGTCGCGGACAGGGAAATTCACCCCTCCACTTT. Its translation is CASSRGQGNSPLHF.

This clone appeared a few times. The rearrangement joins TRBV19 to TRBJ2-1; 9 bases align to TRBD2. The CDR3 is 13 amino acids. Germline assignment: CDR1 LNHDA and CDR2 SQIVND (reference sequence). The ends lost 6 bases at V and 10 bases at J; junction bases unmatched: 7. The chain's CDR3 is CASRVAGAGEQFF. CDR3 coding DNA: TGTGCCAGTAGGGTAGCGGGAGCTGGGGAGCAGTTCTTC.

The chain uses TRBV6-1 and TRBJ1-1, with D possibly being TRBD1 (6 bases). The germline CDR1 and CDR2 sequences are MNHNS and SASEGT. This CDR3 has 14 amino acids. The V end was cut by 6 bases, the J end by 2 bases, with 13 bases between. The CDR3 DNA follows: TGTGCCAGCAGGCACAGGGACCTTAACACTGAAGCTTTCTTT. Amino acids: CASRHRDLNTEAFF.

This chain joins TRBV5-1 and TRBJ2-2; the D gene is possibly TRBD2 (6 bases). Germline assignment: CDR1 SGHRS and CDR2 YFSETQ. The CDR3 length is 13 residues. Trimming shortened V by 5 bases and J by 7 bases, and 12 bases separated the two germline ends. Written as DNA, the CDR3 is TGCGCCAGCAGGGAGGGGTCGCTCGGGGAGCTGTTTTTT. Translation gives CASREGSLGELFF.

The CDR3 DNA follows: TGTGCCATCAGTGAGTCGACCGGGATGAACACTGAAGCTTTCTTT. It codes for CAISESTGMNTEAFF. V gene TRBV10-3 combines with J gene TRBJ1-1; D uncertain. The CDR3 is 15 residues long. Per the germline V gene, CDR1 is ENHRY and CDR2 is SYGVKD. V was cut by 0 bases and J by 0 bases, with 8 bases left in between.

This clone was found once. The chain recombines TRBV4-2 with TRBJ1-1, with 7 bases aligning to TRBD1. In germline, CDR1 is LGHNA, CDR2 YNFKEQ. The CDR3 has 17 amino acids. V trimming: 0 bases; J trimming: 2 bases; junction bases outside the gene matches: 9. This CDR3 is CASSQDTRGTANTEAFF. The DNA of the CDR3 is TGTGCCAGCAGCCAAGATACCCGAGGGACAGCTAACACTGAAGCTTTCTTT.

The chain couples TRBV30 to TRBJ1-3; a weak D match, TRBD1 (5 bases). V was trimmed by 4 bases and J by 2 bases, leaving 12 bases between them. This CDR3 region has 14 residues. Per the germline V gene, CDR1 is GTSNPN and CDR2 is SVGIG (reference sequence). The CDR3 bases are TGTGCCTGGACTTCAGGGTTTCCTGGAAACACCATATATTTT. Translated: CAWTSGFPGNTIYF.

The chain carries TRBV30 and TRBJ2-5; tentative D call: TRBD2 (5 bases). The CDR3 loop spans 15 amino acids. Germline V CDR1 and CDR2: GTSNPN, SVGIG (reference sequence). The V and J ends lost 5 bases and 2 bases respectively, with 18 bases between them. CDR3 amino acids: CAWGRDNFFQETQYF. The CDR3 DNA sequence: TGTGCCTGGGGCCGGGATAACTTTTTTCAAGAGACCCAGTACTTC.

This chain uses TRBV7-2 with TRBJ2-1, with D perhaps TRBD1 (5 bases). The CDR3 extends over 15 amino acids. Germline V gives CDR1 SGHTA, CDR2 FQGNSA. Trimming pared 3 bases from V and 1 base from J, leaving 10 bases between. The CDR3: CASSFRAGSYNEQFF. The CDR3 DNA follows: TGTGCCAGCAGCTTCAGGGCAGGTTCCTACAATGAGCAGTTCTTC.

The chain has TRBV6-6 and TRBJ2-2, with D unresolved. CDR1 and CDR2 from the germline V gene are MNHNY and SVGAGI (reference sequence). CDR3 size: 14 residues. Deletions cut 1 base from V and 2 bases from J, with 5 bases between. CDR3 sequence: CASSYLLNTGELFF. The CDR3 DNA reads as TGTGCCAGCAGTTACTTGCTAAACACCGGGGAGCTGTTTTTT.